The present T cell receptor beta chain was sequenced within a study of PD-1 blockade in classical Hodgkin lymphoma. Study-level information: On a schedule of every 2 weeks, patients received nivolumab 3 mg/kg intravenously.

As to time point: cycle 4 day 1 (C4D1), after about 6 weeks of nivolumab. Each and every patient relapsed after autologous stem cell transplantation, and patients got differing brentuximab vedotin exposure. The study recorded best responses of complete response, partial response or progressive disease. As to this clone: Its antigen remains unknown.

Points from the study as a whole: Researchers reported that CD4+ TCR diversity, though not CD8+, rose significantly by C4D1. Patients who initiated nivolumab within 1 year of ASCT were excluded.

The germline V gene has CDR1 SGHTA and CDR2 FQGNSA. CDR3 length equals 16 residues. Trimming cost V 1 base and J 5 bases; bases outside gene matches: 5. The protocol was immunoSEQ multiplex PCR, while the TCRdb copy is restricted to in-frame clones and leaves out a portion. This table has roughly 90,000 clones, 83% appearing once. The chain carries TRBV7-2 and TRBJ2-3; 11 positions match TRBD1. This clonotype was obtained from a human donor with classical Hodgkin lymphoma. Sequenced here: peripheral blood mononuclear cells (PBMCs), sampled before the fourth cycle of nivolumab. CDR3 sequence: CASSLVGTGGGDTQYF. CDR3 sequence (DNA): TGTGCCAGCAGCTTAGTTGGGACAGGGGGTGGAGATACGCAGTATTTT.